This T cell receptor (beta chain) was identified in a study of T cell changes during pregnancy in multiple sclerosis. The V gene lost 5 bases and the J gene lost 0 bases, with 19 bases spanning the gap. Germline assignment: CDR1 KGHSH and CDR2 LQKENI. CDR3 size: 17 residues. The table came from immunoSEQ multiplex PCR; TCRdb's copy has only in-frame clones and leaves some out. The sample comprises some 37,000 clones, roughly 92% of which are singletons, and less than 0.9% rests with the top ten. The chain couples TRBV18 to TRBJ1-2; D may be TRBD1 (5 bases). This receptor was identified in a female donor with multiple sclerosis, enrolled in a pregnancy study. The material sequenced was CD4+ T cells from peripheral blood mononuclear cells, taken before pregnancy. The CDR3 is CASSSTTGTKANYGYTF. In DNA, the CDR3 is TGTGCCAGCTCATCAACCACAGGAACGAAAGCTAACTATGGCTACACCTTC.